The rows below give T cell receptor beta chains drawn from one sample of a study of blood T cell repertoires in COVID-19. Generated by immunoSEQ multiplex PCR, the TCRdb table keeps only in-frame clones and is missing some. The profile covers about 140,000 clones, with around 90% appearing a single time and less than 6.5% taken by the ten largest. The sample taken for sequencing was peripheral blood. The receptors were sampled from a human donor in a cohort sampled during active COVID-19. CDR3s include the opening cysteine and the closing phenylalanine or tryptophan. D genes are given only for firm matches. Rows give clone size only sometimes, using once, few, many, or a class for an expanded clone.

v_gene: TRBV15; j_gene: TRBJ2-3; abundance: .; d_gene: .; CDR3nt: TGTGCCACCAGCAGAGCCAGGTCTAGCACAGATACGCAGTATTTT; CDR3aa: CATSRARSSTDTQYF
v_gene: TRBV10-2; j_gene: TRBJ1-3; abundance: .; d_gene: TRBD1; CDR3nt: TGCGCCAGCAGAGCCCCCGGGACAGGGGATGGAAACACCATATATTTT; CDR3aa: CASRAPGTGDGNTIYF
v_gene: TRBV2; j_gene: TRBJ1-5; abundance: .; d_gene: TRBD1; CDR3nt: TGTGCCAGCAGCGCGACAGGGGGTCAGCCCCAGCATTTT; CDR3aa: CASSATGGQPQHF
v_gene: TRBV12-3/TRBV12-4; j_gene: TRBJ2-3; abundance: .; d_gene: .; CDR3nt: TGTGCCAGCAGCTTTAGACTAGGAGATACGCAGTATTTT; CDR3aa: CASSFRLGDTQYF
v_gene: TRBV7-8; j_gene: TRBJ2-1; abundance: .; d_gene: TRBD2; CDR3nt: TGTGCCAGCAGCTTACAACTAGCGGGCGATGAGCAGTTCTTC; CDR3aa: CASSLQLAGDEQFF
v_gene: TRBV19; j_gene: TRBJ1-5; abundance: .; d_gene: .; CDR3nt: TGTGCCAGTAGTATAGGACCCGGGTCAACCCAGCCCCAGCATTTT; CDR3aa: CASSIGPGSTQPQHF
v_gene: TRBV4-3; j_gene: TRBJ1-2; abundance: .; d_gene: TRBD1; CDR3nt: TGCGCCAGCAGCCGCGGACAGGGTTATGGCTACACCTTC; CDR3aa: CASSRGQGYGYTF
v_gene: TRBV4-3; j_gene: TRBJ1-1; abundance: .; d_gene: .; CDR3nt: TGCGCCAGCAGCCAGTCCCCTGGGGGGGGAGACACTGAAGCTTTCTTT; CDR3aa: CASSQSPGGGDTEAFF
v_gene: TRBV30; j_gene: TRBJ1-5; abundance: once; d_gene: .; CDR3nt: TGTGCCTGGAGTAAGGGAGTTAATCAGCCCCAGCATTTT; CDR3aa: CAWSKGVNQPQHF
v_gene: TRBV5-4; j_gene: TRBJ2-1; abundance: .; d_gene: .; CDR3nt: TGTGCCAGCAGGGGGGGGGCCCGGTCCGATGAGCAGTTCTTC; CDR3aa: CASRGGARSDEQFF
v_gene: TRBV4-3; j_gene: TRBJ2-4; abundance: .; d_gene: TRBD2; CDR3nt: TGCGCCAGCAGCCAAGATAGGGAGGGGATGGGGGAAAACATTCAGTACTTC; CDR3aa: CASSQDREGMGENIQYF
v_gene: TRBV5-1; j_gene: TRBJ1-1; abundance: .; d_gene: TRBD1; CDR3nt: TGCGCCAGCAGCTCAGGACAGGGAGTGACGAACACTGAAGCTTTCTTT; CDR3aa: CASSSGQGVTNTEAFF
v_gene: TRBV11-2; j_gene: TRBJ1-5; abundance: .; d_gene: .; CDR3nt: TGTGCCAGCAGCTTAGATTTGAGGGATCAGCCCCAGCATTTT; CDR3aa: CASSLDLRDQPQHF
v_gene: TRBV30; j_gene: TRBJ1-6; abundance: .; d_gene: .; CDR3nt: TGTGCCTGGAACGGGGGGCGATTGGAGAGCTCCTATAATTCACCCCTCCACTTT; CDR3aa: CAWNGGRLESSYNSPLHF
v_gene: TRBV5-6; j_gene: TRBJ1-4; abundance: .; d_gene: TRBD1; CDR3nt: TGTGCCAGCAGTTGGACAGGGGTGGACGAAAAACTGTTTTTT; CDR3aa: CASSWTGVDEKLFF
v_gene: TRBV5-4; j_gene: TRBJ2-7; abundance: few; d_gene: .; CDR3nt: TGTGCCAGCAGCTGGGGCGGTTCCGAGCAGTACTTC; CDR3aa: CASSWGGSEQYF
v_gene: TRBV5-1; j_gene: TRBJ2-7; abundance: .; d_gene: .; CDR3nt: TGCGCCAGCAGCTTGAGGTGGCGTGGTAACGGGAACGAGCAGTACTTC; CDR3aa: CASSLRWRGNGNEQYF
v_gene: TRBV19; j_gene: TRBJ1-2; abundance: .; d_gene: TRBD1; CDR3nt: TGTGCCGGCCACAGGGGGAAGGGCTACACCTTC; CDR3aa: CAGHRGKGYTF
v_gene: TRBV27; j_gene: TRBJ2-3; abundance: .; d_gene: TRBD1; CDR3nt: TGTGCCAGCAGTTCAACTCGTGGGACAGATCTCACAGATACGCAGTATTTT; CDR3aa: CASSSTRGTDLTDTQYF
v_gene: TRBV19; j_gene: TRBJ2-2; abundance: .; d_gene: TRBD1; CDR3nt: TGTGCCACTCGTTCTCAGGGGGCGACCGGGGAGCTGTTTTTT; CDR3aa: CATRSQGATGELFF
v_gene: TRBV9; j_gene: TRBJ2-3; abundance: .; d_gene: TRBD2; CDR3nt: TGTGCCAGCAGCGTAGACGCGGGAGGGCCGGCAGATACGCAGTATTTT; CDR3aa: CASSVDAGGPADTQYF
v_gene: TRBV24-1; j_gene: TRBJ2-2; abundance: .; d_gene: .; CDR3nt: TGTGCCACCAGTGCTCACACCGGGGAGCTGTTTTTT; CDR3aa: CATSAHTGELFF
v_gene: TRBV27; j_gene: TRBJ2-7; abundance: .; d_gene: .; CDR3nt: TGTGCCAGCAGTTTATCTCTGGACTCGACCTACGAGCAGTACTTC; CDR3aa: CASSLSLDSTYEQYF
v_gene: TRBV12-3/TRBV12-4; j_gene: TRBJ1-1; abundance: .; d_gene: .; CDR3nt: TGTGCCAGCAGTTGGACAGAGAACACTGAAGCTTTCTTT; CDR3aa: CASSWTENTEAFF
v_gene: TRBV6-5; j_gene: TRBJ2-1; abundance: .; d_gene: TRBD2; CDR3nt: TGTGCCAGCAGTTACTCGACGCGGGAGTCGAATGAGCAGTTCTTC; CDR3aa: CASSYSTRESNEQFF
v_gene: TRBV15; j_gene: TRBJ2-1; abundance: .; d_gene: .; CDR3nt: TGTGCCACCAGCAGAGATAGAAATGAGCAGTTCTTC; CDR3aa: CATSRDRNEQFF
v_gene: TRBV28; j_gene: TRBJ1-4; abundance: .; d_gene: .; CDR3nt: TGTGCCAGCAGTTTACCGGGTCCTCCAAATGAAAAACTGTTTTTT; CDR3aa: CASSLPGPPNEKLFF